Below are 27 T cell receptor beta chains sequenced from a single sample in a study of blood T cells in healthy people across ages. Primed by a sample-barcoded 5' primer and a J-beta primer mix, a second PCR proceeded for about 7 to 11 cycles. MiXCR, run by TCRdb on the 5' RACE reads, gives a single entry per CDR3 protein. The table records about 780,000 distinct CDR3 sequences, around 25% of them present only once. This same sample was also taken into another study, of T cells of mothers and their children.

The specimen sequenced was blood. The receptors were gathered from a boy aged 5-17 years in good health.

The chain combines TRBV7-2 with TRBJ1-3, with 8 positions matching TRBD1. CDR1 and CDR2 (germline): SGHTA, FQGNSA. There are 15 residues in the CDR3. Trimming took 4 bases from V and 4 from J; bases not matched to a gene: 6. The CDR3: CASSSGQGWGNTIYF. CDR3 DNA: TGTGCCAGCAGCTCAGGACAGGGATGGGGAAACACCATATATTTT.

In nucleotides, the CDR3 is TGTGCCAGCAGTCAACGTTTTAGCGGGGCCACAGATACGCAGTATTTT. It specifies CASSQRFSGATDTQYF. This sequence joins TRBV6-6 and TRBJ2-3, with 8 nucleotides matching TRBD2. The junction had 9 bases not matched to a gene; V was cut back by 5 bases and J by 2 bases. Germline loops: CDR1 MNHNY, CDR2 SVGAGI (reference sequence). The CDR3 is made up of 16 amino acids.

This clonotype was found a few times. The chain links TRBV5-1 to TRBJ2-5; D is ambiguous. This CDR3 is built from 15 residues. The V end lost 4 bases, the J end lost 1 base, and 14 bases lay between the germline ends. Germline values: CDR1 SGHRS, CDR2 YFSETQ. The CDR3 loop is CASSLASVLQETQYF. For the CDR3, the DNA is TGCGCCAGCAGCCTTGCCTCTGTCCTCCAAGAGACCCAGTACTTC.

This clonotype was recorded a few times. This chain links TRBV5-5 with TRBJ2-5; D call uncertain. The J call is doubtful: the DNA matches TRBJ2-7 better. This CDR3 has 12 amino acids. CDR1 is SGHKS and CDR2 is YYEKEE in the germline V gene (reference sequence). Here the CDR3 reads CASSLLLSEQYF. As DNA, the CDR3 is TGTGCCAGCAGCCTTTTGCTTAGCGAGCAGTACTTC.

The CDR3 sequence is CASSLRQFDTEAFF. Written as DNA, the CDR3 is TGCGCCAGCAGCTTGAGGCAATTCGACACTGAAGCTTTCTTT. The chain joins TRBV5-1 to TRBJ1-1; D remains unclear. Trimming cost V 1 base and J 3 bases, with 10 bases left between them. Germline CDR1 SGHRS, CDR2 YFSETQ. The CDR3 has 14 amino acids.

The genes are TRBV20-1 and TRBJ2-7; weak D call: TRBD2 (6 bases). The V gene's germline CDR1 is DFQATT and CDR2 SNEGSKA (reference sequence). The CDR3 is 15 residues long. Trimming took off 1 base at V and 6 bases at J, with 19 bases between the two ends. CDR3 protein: CSARGSFQGAGEQYF. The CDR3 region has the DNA TGCAGTGCTAGAGGTTCTTTTCAGGGAGCGGGCGAGCAGTACTTC.

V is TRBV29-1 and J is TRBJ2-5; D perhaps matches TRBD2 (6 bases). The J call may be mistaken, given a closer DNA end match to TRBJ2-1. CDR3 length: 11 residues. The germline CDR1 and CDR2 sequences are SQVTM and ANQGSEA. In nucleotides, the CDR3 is TGCAGCGTTGAAGCGGGGGAAGAGCAGTTCTTC. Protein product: CSVEAGEEQFF.

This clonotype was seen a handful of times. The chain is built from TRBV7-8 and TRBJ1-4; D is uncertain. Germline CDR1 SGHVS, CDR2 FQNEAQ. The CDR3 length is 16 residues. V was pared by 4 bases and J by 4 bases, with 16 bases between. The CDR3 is CASSWKRGGFNEKLFF. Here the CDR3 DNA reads TGTGCCAGCAGCTGGAAGCGGGGAGGGTTTAATGAAAAACTGTTTTTT.

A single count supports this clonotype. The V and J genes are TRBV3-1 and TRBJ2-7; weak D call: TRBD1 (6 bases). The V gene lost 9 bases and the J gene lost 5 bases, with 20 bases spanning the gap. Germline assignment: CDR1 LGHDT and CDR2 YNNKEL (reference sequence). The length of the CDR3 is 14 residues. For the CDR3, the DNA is TGTGCCAGTCGAAGGACAGAGACGGCGGACGAGCAGTACTTC. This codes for CASRRTETADEQYF.

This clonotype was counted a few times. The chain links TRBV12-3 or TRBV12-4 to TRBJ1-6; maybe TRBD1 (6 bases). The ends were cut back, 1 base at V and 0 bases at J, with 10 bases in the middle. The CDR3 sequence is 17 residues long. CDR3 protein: CASSLVQGRSYNSPLHF. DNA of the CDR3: TGTGCCAGCAGTTTAGTCCAGGGGCGCTCCTATAATTCACCCCTCCACTTT.

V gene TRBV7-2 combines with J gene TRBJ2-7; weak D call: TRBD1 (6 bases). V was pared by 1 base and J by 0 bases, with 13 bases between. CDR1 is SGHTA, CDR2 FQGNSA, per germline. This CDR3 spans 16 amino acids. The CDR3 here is CASSLGVGQYSYEQYF. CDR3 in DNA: TGTGCCAGCAGCTTAGGAGTCGGACAGTACTCCTACGAGCAGTACTTC.

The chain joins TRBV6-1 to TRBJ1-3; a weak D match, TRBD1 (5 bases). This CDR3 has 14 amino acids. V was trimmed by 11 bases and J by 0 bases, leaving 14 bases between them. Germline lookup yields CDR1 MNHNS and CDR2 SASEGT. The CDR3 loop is CASRGVSSGNTIYF. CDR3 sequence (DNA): TGTGCCTCCCGGGGGGTTTCCTCTGGAAACACCATATATTTT.

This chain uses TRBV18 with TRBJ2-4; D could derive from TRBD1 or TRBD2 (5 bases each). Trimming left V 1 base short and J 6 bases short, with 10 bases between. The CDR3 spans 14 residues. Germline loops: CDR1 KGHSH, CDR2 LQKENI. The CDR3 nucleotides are TGTGCCAGCTCACCACAGGGACCCCCAAACATTCAGTACTTC. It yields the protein CASSPQGPPNIQYF.

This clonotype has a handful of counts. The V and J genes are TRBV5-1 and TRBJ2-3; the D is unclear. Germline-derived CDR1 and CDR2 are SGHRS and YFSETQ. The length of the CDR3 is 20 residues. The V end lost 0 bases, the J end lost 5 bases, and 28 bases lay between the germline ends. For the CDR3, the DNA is TGCGCCAGCAGCTTGGTTCTCCTTCCTCTTGGGAAGGGAAGTAGAGATACGCAGTATTTT. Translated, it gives CASSLVLLPLGKGSRDTQYF.

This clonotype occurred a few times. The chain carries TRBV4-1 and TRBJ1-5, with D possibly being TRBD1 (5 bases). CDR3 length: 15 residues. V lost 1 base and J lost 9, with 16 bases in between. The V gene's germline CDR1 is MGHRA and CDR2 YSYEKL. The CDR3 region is CASSQVQQGHRPQHF. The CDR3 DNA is TGCGCCAGCAGCCAAGTCCAGCAGGGTCATCGGCCCCAGCATTTT.

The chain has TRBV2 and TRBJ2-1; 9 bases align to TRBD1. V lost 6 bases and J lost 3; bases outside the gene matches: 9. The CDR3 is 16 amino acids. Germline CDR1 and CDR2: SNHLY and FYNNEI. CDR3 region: CASRAAGDRVYNEQFF. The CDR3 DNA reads TGTGCCAGCAGGGCGGCGGGGGACAGGGTCTACAATGAGCAGTTCTTC.

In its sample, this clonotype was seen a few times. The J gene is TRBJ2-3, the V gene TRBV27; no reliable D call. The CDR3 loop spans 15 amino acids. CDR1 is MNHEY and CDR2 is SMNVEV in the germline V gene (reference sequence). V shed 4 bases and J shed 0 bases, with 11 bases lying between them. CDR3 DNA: TGTGCCAGCAGTTCTGGGGTTTCTAGCACAGATACGCAGTATTTT. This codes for CASSSGVSSTDTQYF.

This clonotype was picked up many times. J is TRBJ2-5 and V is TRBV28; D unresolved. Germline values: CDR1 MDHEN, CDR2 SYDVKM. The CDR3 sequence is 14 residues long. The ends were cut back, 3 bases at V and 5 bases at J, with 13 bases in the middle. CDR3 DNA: TGTGCCAGCAGTTTCGGGCAGAGTCGCGAGACCCAGTACTTC. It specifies CASSFGQSRETQYF. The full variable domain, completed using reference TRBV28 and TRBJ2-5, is DVKVTQSSRYLVKRTGEKVFLECVQDMDHENMFWYRQDPGLGLRLIYFSYDVKMKEKGDIPEGYSVSREKKERFSLILESASTNQTSMYLCASSFGQSRETQYFGPGTRLLVL.

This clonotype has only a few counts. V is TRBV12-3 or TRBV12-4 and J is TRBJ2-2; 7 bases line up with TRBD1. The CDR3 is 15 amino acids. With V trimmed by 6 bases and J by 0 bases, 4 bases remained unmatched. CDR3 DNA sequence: TGTGCCAGCAGATCCGGGACAGCGAACACCGGGGAGCTGTTTTTT. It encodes CASRSGTANTGELFF.

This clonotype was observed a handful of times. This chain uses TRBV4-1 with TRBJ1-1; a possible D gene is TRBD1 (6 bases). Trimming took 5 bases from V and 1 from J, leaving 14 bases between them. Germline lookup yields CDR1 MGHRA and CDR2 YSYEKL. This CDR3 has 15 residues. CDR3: CASSLRQVTNTEAFF. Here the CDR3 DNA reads TGCGCCAGCAGCTTAAGACAGGTGACGAACACTGAAGCTTTCTTT.

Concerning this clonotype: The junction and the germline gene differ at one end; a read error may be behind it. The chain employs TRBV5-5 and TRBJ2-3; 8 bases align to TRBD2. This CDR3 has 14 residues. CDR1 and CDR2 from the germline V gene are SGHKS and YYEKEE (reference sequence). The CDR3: CACSLLAGTDTQYF. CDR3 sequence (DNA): TGTGCCTGCAGCTTACTAGCGGGCACAGATACGCAGTATTTT.

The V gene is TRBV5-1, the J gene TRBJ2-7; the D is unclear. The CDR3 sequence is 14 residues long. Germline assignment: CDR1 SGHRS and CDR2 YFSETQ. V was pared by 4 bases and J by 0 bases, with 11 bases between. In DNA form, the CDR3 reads TGCGCCAGCAGCGGTCCGATGAGCTCCTACGAGCAGTACTTC. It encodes CASSGPMSSYEQYF.

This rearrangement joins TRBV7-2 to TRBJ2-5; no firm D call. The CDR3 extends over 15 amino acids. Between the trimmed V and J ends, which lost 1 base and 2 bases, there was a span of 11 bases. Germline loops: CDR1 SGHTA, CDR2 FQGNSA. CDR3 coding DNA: TGTGCCAGCAGCTTAGTTGTGGGTCCACAAGAGACCCAGTACTTC. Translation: CASSLVVGPQETQYF. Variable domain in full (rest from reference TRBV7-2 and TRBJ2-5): GAGVSQSPSNKVTEKGKDVELRCDPISGHTALYWYRQSLGQGLEFLIYFQGNSAPDKSGLPSDRFSAERTGGSVSTLTIQRTQQEDSAVYLCASSLVVGPQETQYFGPGTRLLVL.

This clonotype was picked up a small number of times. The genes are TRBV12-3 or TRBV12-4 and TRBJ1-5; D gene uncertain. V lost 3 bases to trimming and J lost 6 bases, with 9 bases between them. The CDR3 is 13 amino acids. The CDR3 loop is CASSLSSGQPQHF. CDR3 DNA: TGTGCCAGCAGTTTGAGTAGTGGTCAGCCCCAGCATTTT.

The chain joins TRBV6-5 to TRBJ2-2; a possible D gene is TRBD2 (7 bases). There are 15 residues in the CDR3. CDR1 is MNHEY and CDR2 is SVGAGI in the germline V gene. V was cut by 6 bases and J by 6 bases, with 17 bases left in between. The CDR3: CASRTSQGRAGELFF. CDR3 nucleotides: TGTGCCAGCAGGACGTCGCAGGGGAGGGCCGGGGAGCTGTTTTTT.

The CDR3 sequence: CASSPSSPPNNEQFF. The DNA for the CDR3 is TGTGCCAGCAGTCCCTCAAGTCCCCCGAACAATGAGCAGTTCTTC. This chain joins TRBV12-3 or TRBV12-4 and TRBJ2-1, with D uncertain. This CDR3 spans 15 amino acids. Trimming shortened V by 5 bases and J by 5 bases, and 16 bases separated the two germline ends.

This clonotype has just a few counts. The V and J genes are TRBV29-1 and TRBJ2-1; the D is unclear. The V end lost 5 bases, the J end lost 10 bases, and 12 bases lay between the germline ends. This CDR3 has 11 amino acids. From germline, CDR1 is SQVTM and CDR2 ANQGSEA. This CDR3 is CSVTSLGEQFF. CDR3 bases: TGCAGCGTTACATCCTTAGGGGAGCAGTTCTTC.